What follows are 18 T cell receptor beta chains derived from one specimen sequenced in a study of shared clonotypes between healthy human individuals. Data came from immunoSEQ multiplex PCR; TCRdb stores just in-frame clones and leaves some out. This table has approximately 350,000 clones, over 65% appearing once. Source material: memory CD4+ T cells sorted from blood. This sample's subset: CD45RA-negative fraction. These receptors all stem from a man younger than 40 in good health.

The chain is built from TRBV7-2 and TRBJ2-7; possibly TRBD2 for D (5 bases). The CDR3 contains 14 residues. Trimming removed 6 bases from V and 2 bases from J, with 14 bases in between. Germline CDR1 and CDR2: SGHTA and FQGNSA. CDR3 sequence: CASRMPSSTYEQYF. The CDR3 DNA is TGTGCCAGCAGGATGCCTAGCTCCACCTACGAGCAGTACTTC.

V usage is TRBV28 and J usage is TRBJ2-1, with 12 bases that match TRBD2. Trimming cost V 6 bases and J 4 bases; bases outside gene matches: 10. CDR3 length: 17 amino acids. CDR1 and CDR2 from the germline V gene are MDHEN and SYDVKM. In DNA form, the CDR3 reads TGTGCCAGCAGCACCTTTGGACTAGCGGGAATTTACAATGAGCAGTTCTTC. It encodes CASSTFGLAGIYNEQFF.

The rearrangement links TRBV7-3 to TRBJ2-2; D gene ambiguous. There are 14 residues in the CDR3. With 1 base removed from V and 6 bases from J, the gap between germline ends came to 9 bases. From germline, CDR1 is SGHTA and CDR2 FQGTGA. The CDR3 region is CASSLRPLSGELFF. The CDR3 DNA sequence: TGTGCCAGCAGCTTAAGGCCCCTGTCCGGGGAGCTGTTTTTT. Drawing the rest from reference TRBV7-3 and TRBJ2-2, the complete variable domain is GAGVSQTPSNKVTEKGKYVELRCDPISGHTALYWYRQSLGQGPEFLIYFQGTGAADDSGLPNDRFFAVRPEGSVSTLKIQRTERGDSAVYLCASSLRPLSGELFFGEGSRLTVL.

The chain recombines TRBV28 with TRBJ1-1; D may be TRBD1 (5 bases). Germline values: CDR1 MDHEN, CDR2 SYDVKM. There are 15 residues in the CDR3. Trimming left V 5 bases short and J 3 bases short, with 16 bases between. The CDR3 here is CASSRGGDFDTEAFF. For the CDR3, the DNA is TGTGCCAGCAGTAGAGGAGGGGATTTCGACACTGAAGCTTTCTTT.

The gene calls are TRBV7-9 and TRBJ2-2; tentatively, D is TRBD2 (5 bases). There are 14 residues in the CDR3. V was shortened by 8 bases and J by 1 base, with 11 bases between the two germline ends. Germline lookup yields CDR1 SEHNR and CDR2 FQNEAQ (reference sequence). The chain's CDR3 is CASGGGGNTGELFF. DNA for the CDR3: TGTGCCAGCGGAGGTGGCGGGAACACCGGGGAGCTGTTTTTT.

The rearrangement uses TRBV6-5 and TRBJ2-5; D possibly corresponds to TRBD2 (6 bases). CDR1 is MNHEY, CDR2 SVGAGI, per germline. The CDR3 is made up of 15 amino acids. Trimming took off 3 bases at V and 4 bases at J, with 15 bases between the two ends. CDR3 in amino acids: CASSYRGGNGETQYF. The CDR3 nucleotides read TGTGCCAGCAGTTATCGTGGGGGGAATGGAGAGACCCAGTACTTC.

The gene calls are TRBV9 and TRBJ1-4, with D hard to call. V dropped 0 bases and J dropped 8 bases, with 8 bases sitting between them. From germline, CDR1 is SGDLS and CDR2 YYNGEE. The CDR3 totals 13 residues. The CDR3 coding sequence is TGTGCCAGCAGCGTAGTCCCCGGGGAAAAACTGTTTTTT. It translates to CASSVVPGEKLFF.

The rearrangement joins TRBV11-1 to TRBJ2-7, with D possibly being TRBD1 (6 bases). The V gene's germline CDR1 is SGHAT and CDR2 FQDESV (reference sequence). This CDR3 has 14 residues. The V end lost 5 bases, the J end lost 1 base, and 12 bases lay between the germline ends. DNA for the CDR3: TGTGCCAGCAGCAGGGACACCGGATCCTACGAGCAGTACTTC. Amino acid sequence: CASSRDTGSYEQYF. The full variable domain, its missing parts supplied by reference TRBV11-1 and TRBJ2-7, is EAEVAQSPRYKITEKSQAVAFWCDPISGHATLYWYRQILGQGPELLVQFQDESVVDDSQLPKDRFSAERLKGVDSTLKIQPAELGDSAMYLCASSRDTGSYEQYFGPGTRLTVT.

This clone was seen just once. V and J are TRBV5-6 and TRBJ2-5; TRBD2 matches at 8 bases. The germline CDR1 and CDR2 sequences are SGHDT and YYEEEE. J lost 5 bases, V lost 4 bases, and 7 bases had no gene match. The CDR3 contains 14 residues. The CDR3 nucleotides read TGTGCCAGCAGCGTAACTAGCGGTGCGGAGACCCAGTACTTC. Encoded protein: CASSVTSGAETQYF.

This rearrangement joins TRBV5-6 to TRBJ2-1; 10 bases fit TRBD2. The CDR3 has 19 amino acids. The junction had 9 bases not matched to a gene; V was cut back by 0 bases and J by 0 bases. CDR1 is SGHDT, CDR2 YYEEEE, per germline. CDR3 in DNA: TGTGCCAGCAGCTTGGTGGCTAGCGGGGGTTACCCCTCCTACAATGAGCAGTTCTTC. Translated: CASSLVASGGYPSYNEQFF.

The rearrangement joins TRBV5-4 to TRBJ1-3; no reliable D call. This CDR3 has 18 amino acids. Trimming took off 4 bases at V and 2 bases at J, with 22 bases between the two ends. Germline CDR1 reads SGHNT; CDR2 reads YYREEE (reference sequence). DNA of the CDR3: TGTGCCAGCAGCCCCGAGGCTTTTGGGCGAGGTACTGGAAACACCATATATTTT. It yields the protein CASSPEAFGRGTGNTIYF. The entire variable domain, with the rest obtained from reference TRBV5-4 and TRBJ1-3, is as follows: ETGVTQSPTHLIKTRGQQVTLRCSSQSGHNTVSWYQQALGQGPQFIFQYYREEENGRGNFPPRFSGLQFPNYSSELNVNALELDDSALYLCASSPEAFGRGTGNTIYFGEGSWLTVV.

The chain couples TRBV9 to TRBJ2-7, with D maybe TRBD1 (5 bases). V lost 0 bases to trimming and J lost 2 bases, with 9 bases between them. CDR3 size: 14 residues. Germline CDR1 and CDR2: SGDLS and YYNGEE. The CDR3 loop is CASSVGIGAYEQYF. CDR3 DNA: TGTGCCAGCAGCGTAGGAATAGGGGCCTACGAGCAGTACTTC.

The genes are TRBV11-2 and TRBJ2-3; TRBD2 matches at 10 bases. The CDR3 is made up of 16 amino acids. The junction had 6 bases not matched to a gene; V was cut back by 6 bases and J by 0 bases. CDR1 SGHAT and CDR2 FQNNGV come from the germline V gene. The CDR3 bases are TGTGCCAGCAGTTCTAGCGGGAGATGGAGCACAGATACGCAGTATTTT. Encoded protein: CASSSSGRWSTDTQYF.

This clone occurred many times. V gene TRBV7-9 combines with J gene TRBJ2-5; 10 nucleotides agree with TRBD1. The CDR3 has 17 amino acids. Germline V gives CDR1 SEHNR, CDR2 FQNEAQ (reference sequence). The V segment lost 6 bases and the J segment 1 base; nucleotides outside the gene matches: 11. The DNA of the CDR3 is TGTGCCAGCAGTCTAAGGCCGCGGACAGGGGGCCAAGAGACCCAGTACTTC. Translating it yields CASSLRPRTGGQETQYF.

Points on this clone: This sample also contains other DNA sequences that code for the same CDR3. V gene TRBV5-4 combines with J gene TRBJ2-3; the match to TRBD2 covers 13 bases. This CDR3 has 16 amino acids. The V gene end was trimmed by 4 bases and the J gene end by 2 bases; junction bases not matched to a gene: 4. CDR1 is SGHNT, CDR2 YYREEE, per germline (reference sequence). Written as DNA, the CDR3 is TGTGCCAGCAGCAAGGGACTAGCGGGATCCACAGATACGCAGTATTTT. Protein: CASSKGLAGSTDTQYF.

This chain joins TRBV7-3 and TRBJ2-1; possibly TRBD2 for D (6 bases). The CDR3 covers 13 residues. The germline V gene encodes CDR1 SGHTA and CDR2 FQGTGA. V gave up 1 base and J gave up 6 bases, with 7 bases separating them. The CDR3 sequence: CASSLRAGNEQFF. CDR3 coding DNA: TGTGCCAGCAGCTTAAGAGCGGGCAATGAGCAGTTCTTC.

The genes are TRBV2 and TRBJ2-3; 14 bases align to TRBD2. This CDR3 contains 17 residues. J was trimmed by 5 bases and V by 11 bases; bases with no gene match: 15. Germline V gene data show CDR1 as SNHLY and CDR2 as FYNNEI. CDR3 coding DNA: TGTGCCCTCGCGGGGACTAGCGGGAGACTTGCGGGAGATACGCAGTATTTT. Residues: CALAGTSGRLAGDTQYF.

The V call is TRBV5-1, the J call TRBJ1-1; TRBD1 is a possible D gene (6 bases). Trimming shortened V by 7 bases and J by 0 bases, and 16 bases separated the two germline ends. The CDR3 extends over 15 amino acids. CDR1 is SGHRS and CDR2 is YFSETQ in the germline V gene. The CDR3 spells CASERGGGMNTEAFF. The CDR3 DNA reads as TGCGCCAGCGAAAGAGGGGGTGGGATGAACACTGAAGCTTTCTTT.